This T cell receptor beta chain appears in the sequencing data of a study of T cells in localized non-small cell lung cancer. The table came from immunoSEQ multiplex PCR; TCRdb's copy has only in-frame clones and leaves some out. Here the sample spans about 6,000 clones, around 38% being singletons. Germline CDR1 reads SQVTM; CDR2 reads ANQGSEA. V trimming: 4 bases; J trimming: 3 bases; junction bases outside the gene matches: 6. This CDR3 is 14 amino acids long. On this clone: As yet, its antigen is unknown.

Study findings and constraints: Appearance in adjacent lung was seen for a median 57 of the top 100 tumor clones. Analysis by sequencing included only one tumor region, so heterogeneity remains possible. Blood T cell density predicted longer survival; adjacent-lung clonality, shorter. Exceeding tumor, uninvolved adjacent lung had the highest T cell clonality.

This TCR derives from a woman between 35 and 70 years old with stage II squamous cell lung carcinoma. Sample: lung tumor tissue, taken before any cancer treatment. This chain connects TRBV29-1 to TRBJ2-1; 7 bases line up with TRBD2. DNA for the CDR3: TGCAGCGTTGTCTCGGGGGGTCTCTACAATGAGCAGTTCTTC. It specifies CSVVSGGLYNEQFF.